A single sample is the source of the 3 T cell receptor beta chains below, sequenced in a study of graft-versus-host responses after intestinal transplantation. Assay: immunoSEQ multiplex PCR; the TCRdb copy retains only in-frame clones and omits some. This sample has around 37,000 clones; 75% to 90% occur once, and the top ten carry about 20%. Lymphocytes from graft epithelium and lamina propria were isolated. The sequencing used ileum tissue, collected about 28 weeks after intestinal transplant. The receptors originated from a human patient who received an intestinal transplant, so some T cells may come from the graft donor.

This clone was observed a handful of times. The chain joins TRBV4-1 to TRBJ2-5; TRBD2 matches 10 bases. CDR1 and CDR2 (germline): MGHRA, YSYEKL. The length of the CDR3 is 16 residues. With 1 base clipped from V and 5 bases from J, the junction kept 7 bases outside the gene matches. The CDR3 reads CASSQVLAGGRETQYF. In DNA form, the CDR3 reads TGCGCCAGCAGCCAAGTATTAGCGGGGGGCAGGGAGACCCAGTACTTC.

This clone was observed once. V gene TRBV7-9 combines with J gene TRBJ2-3; TRBD2 matches at 11 bases. The CDR3 totals 16 residues. V trimming: 5 bases; J trimming: 3 bases; junction bases outside the gene matches: 7. Germline V lookup: CDR1 SEHNR, CDR2 FQNEAQ (reference sequence). The CDR3 here is CASSPGLAGRTDTQYF. CDR3 sequence (DNA): TGTGCCAGCAGCCCCGGACTAGCGGGTAGGACAGATACGCAGTATTTT.

The genes are TRBV7-8 and TRBJ1-2; D unclear. Germline CDR1 and CDR2: SGHVS and FQNEAQ. Trimming stripped 2 bases from V and 6 bases from J, with 16 bases between. This CDR3 comprises 15 residues. The chain's CDR3 is CASSLWKGIRDGYTF. CDR3 DNA sequence: TGTGCCAGCAGCTTATGGAAGGGAATTAGGGATGGCTACACCTTC.